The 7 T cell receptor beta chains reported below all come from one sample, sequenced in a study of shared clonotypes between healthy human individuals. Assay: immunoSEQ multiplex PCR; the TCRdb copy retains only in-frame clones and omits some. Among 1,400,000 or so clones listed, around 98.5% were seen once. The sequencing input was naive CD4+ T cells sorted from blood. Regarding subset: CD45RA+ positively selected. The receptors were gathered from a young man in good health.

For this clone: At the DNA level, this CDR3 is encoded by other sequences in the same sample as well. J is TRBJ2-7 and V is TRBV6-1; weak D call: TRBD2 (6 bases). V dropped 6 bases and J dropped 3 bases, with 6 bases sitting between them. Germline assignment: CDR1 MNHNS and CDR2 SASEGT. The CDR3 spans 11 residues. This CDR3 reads CASSGSYEQYF. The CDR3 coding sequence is TGTGCCAGCAGCGGGAGCTACGAGCAGTACTTC.

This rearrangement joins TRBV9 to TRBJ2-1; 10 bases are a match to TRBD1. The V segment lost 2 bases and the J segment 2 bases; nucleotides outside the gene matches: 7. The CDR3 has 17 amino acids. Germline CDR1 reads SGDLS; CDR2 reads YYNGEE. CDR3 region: CASSVPGQGITYNEQFF. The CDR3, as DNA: TGTGCCAGCAGCGTTCCGGGACAGGGGATTACCTACAATGAGCAGTTCTTC.

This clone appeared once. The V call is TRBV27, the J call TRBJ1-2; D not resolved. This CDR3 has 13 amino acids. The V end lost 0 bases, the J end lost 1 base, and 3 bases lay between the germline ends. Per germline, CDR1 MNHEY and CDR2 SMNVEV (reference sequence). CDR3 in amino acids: CASSLSNNYGYTF. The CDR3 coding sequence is TGTGCCAGCAGTTTATCGAATAACTATGGCTACACCTTC.

CDR3 DNA: TGTGCCAGCAGCAACAGGGAAAACTATGGCTACACCTTC. It specifies CASSNRENYGYTF. The V and J genes are TRBV7-9 and TRBJ1-2; D might be TRBD1 (6 bases). The CDR3 is 13 amino acids. From germline, CDR1 is SEHNR and CDR2 FQNEAQ (reference sequence). V lost 5 bases to trimming and J lost 2 bases, with 9 bases between them.

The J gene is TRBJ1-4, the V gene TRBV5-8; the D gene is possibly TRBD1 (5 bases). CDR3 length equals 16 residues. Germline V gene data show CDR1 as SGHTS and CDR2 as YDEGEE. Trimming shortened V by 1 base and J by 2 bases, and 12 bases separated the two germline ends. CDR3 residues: CASSLHQGLTNEKLFF. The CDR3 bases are TGTGCCAGCAGCTTGCACCAGGGACTCACTAATGAAAAACTGTTTTTT.

CDR3 loop: CASSLALAGDYNEQFF. The CDR3 DNA is TGTGCCAGCAGCTTAGCGTTAGCGGGTGACTACAATGAGCAGTTCTTC. The genes are TRBV11-3 and TRBJ2-1; 7 nucleotides agree with TRBD2. This CDR3 region has 16 residues. The germline V gene has CDR1 SGHNT and CDR2 YENEEA. V lost 1 base to trimming and J lost 3 bases; unmatched junction nucleotides: 6.

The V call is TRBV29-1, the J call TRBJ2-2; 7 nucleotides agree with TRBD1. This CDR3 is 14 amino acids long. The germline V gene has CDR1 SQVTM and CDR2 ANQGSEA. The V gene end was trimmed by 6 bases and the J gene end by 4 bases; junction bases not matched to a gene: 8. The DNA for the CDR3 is TGCAGCGTAGCAACAGGGGCCGGCACCGGGGAGCTGTTTTTT. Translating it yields CSVATGAGTGELFF.